The clone carrying this T cell receptor beta chain turned up a few times. The length of the CDR3 is 14 residues. Trimming removed 5 bases at V and 2 bases at J, with 13 bases between. Germline lookup yields CDR1 SGHVS and CDR2 FQNEAQ. Unique molecular identifiers were used in preparing the TCRbeta library. TCRdb passed the PCR reads through MiXCR, listing each CDR3 protein once. Of around 380,000 distinct CDR3 sequences in the sample, around 9.9% were seen once. The sample comes from a study of T-cell reconstitution after alpha-beta-depleted transplantation in children. The chain couples TRBV7-8 to TRBJ2-7; weak D call: TRBD2 (6 bases). The TCR comes from a human donor who donated a stem cell graft to a child with acute myeloid leukemia. Sample: PBMCs from the stem cell graft donor, taken from the stem cell graft. The CDR3 here is CASSAGRLAYEQYV. The CDR3, as DNA: TGTGCCAGCAGCGCGGGACGACTCGCCTACGAGCAGTACGTC.